This TCR beta chain derives from a study of beta chain features in type 1 diabetes. In the study overall: When patients were set against healthy donors, age, gender and cell yields were similar. General study findings and limits: Patients with Type 1 diabetes showed moderately but significantly shorter TCRB CDR3s in all four CD4+ subsets. Cells with high TCR expression could be over-represented by cDNA sequencing. There were fewer insertions and more deletions at the VDJ junctions of type 1 diabetes patients.

Worth noting for this clone: What it binds is unknown.

Via CD45RO/CCR7/CD25/CD127/CD95/CD27, cells of the CD4+ naive, central memory, regulatory and stem cell-like memory subsets were sorted. Sequencing targeted expressed TCRB transcripts, as all isolated RNA had been reverse transcribed. The method was immunoSEQ multiplex PCR; TCRdb's version includes in-frame clones alone and lacks a portion of them. The table lists about 300,000 clones, roughly 12% of them singletons. Trimming cost V 2 bases and J 1 base, with 9 bases left between them. The CDR3 contains 14 residues. Germline V CDR1 and CDR2: SGHKS, YYEKEE (reference sequence). The sequenced sample consisted of naive CD4+ T cells from blood. The gene calls are TRBV5-5 and TRBJ1-2; TRBD1 is a possible D gene (5 bases). This clonotype was obtained from a woman between 18 and 29 years old with type 1 diabetes. CDR3 region: CASSFTRDNYGYTF. The CDR3 nucleotides read TGTGCCAGCAGCTTCACCAGGGATAACTATGGCTACACCTTC. Together with reference TRBV5-5 and TRBJ1-2, the CDR3 gives the full variable domain: DAGVTQSPTHLIKTRGQQVTLRCSPISGHKSVSWYQQVLGQGPQFIFQYYEKEERGRGNFPDRFSARQFPNYSSELNVNALLLGDSALYLCASSFTRDNYGYTFGSGTRLTVV.